The 30 T cell receptor beta chains presented below share a single source sample, sequenced in a study of T-cell reconstitution after alpha-beta-depleted transplantation in children. The TCRbeta library incorporated unique molecular identifiers. TCRdb called the PCR reads again in MiXCR, with one record for every CDR3 protein. The table shows about 91,000 distinct CDR3 sequences, with more than 7% occurring only once. The sequenced sample was PBMCs from the stem cell graft donor, obtained from the stem cell graft. The receptors shown here come from a human donor who donated a stem cell graft to a child with congenital amegakaryocytic thrombocytopenia.

This clonotype was found many times. The chain joins TRBV3-1 to TRBJ2-7; no clear D. The CDR3 is made up of 13 amino acids. Germline loops: CDR1 LGHDT, CDR2 YNNKEL (reference sequence). Between the trimmed V and J ends, which lost 1 base and 7 bases, there was a span of 11 bases. The CDR3 bases are TGTGCCAGCAGCCAAGCTGGAATGGGGGAGCAGTACTTC. Its protein is CASSQAGMGEQYF.

This clonotype was seen repeatedly, ten times or more. The chain has TRBV9 and TRBJ1-1; D gene uncertain. Per the germline V gene, CDR1 is SGDLS and CDR2 is YYNGEE. Trimming left V 5 bases short and J 0 bases short, with 17 bases between. The CDR3 has 16 amino acids. The CDR3 DNA reads TGTGCCAGCAGTGCGGGGTGGGAGACCTTGAACACTGAAGCTTTCTTT. Amino acid sequence: CASSAGWETLNTEAFF.

The table lists this clonotype with many counts. The chain uses TRBV5-1 and TRBJ2-5; maybe TRBD2 (5 bases). Trimming cost V 0 bases and J 2 bases, with 14 bases left between them. CDR1 is SGHRS and CDR2 is YFSETQ in the germline V gene. The CDR3 sequence is 16 residues long. The DNA of the CDR3 is TGCGCCAGCAGCTTGGGGGCCGGGATAAGACAAGAGACCCAGTACTTC. Translation: CASSLGAGIRQETQYF.

Ten or more counts support this clonotype. The rearrangement uses TRBV20-1 and TRBJ2-3; D not resolved. Deletions cut 4 bases from V and 1 base from J, with 12 bases between. The CDR3 is made up of 14 amino acids. Germline V lookup: CDR1 DFQATT, CDR2 SNEGSKA (reference sequence). DNA for the CDR3: TGCAGTGCTATTTCGGAGCAGGGCACAGATACGCAGTATTTT. It specifies CSAISEQGTDTQYF.

This clonotype was seen ten or more times. This CDR3 reads CSVSPGGGNTEAFF. The CDR3 bases are TGCAGCGTCTCCCCCGGCGGGGGGAACACTGAAGCTTTCTTT. The chain couples TRBV29-1 to TRBJ1-1; possibly TRBD1 for D (5 bases). This CDR3 has 14 amino acids. Between the trimmed V and J ends, which lost 6 bases and 1 base, there was a span of 15 bases. Germline lookup yields CDR1 SQVTM and CDR2 ANQGSEA.

This clonotype was seen repeatedly, ten times or more. This chain uses TRBV3-1 with TRBJ2-1; 12 bases are shared with TRBD2. V lost 4 bases to trimming and J lost 0 bases; unmatched junction nucleotides: 4. This CDR3 spans 17 amino acids. Germline V gives CDR1 LGHDT, CDR2 YNNKEL (reference sequence). As DNA, the CDR3 is TGTGCCAGCAGCCTCGGACTAGCGGGGAGCTCCTACAATGAGCAGTTCTTC. The encoded protein is CASSLGLAGSSYNEQFF.

This clonotype has ten or more counts. This sequence joins TRBV5-6 and TRBJ1-6, with 7 positions matching TRBD1. The CDR3 runs to 14 residues. After removal of 3 bases from V and 10 bases from J, the junction contained 7 bases not matched to a gene. Per germline, CDR1 SGHDT and CDR2 YYEEEE. The CDR3 nucleotides are TGTGCCAGCAGCTCGGGACAGCTCGGGTCACCCCTCCACTTT. Residues: CASSSGQLGSPLHF.

V is TRBV6-2 or TRBV6-3 and J is TRBJ2-3; D ambiguous. V was pared by 2 bases and J by 6 bases, with 12 bases between. This CDR3 is built from 14 residues. CDR1 is MNHEY, CDR2 SVGEGT, per germline. CDR3 residues: CASSYTNPRDTQYF. CDR3 bases: TGTGCCAGCAGTTACACGAACCCTCGGGATACGCAGTATTTT.

This clonotype was picked up many times. The J gene is TRBJ1-3, the V gene TRBV9, with D unresolved. The germline V gene has CDR1 SGDLS and CDR2 YYNGEE. V was clipped by 4 bases and J by 0 bases, with 17 bases between them. The CDR3 consists of 17 residues. CDR3 residues: CASSFDLTGLSGNTIYF. In DNA, the CDR3 is TGTGCCAGCAGCTTCGACCTCACTGGACTCTCTGGAAACACCATATATTTT.

This clonotype was picked up many times. The V and J genes are TRBV7-2 and TRBJ2-1; 9 bases line up with TRBD1. In germline, CDR1 is SGHTA, CDR2 FQGNSA. This CDR3 region has 16 residues. V was pared by 1 base and J by 6 bases, with 7 bases of the junction left unmatched. CDR3 DNA: TGTGCCAGCAGCTTAGACTCGGGGACAGGGTTCAATGAGCAGTTCTTC. Amino acid sequence: CASSLDSGTGFNEQFF.

At least ten counts were recorded for this clonotype. V usage is TRBV4-3 and J usage is TRBJ1-2, with a tentative D call TRBD1 (5 bases). CDR3 length: 15 residues. Trimming shortened V by 4 bases and J by 8 bases, and 20 bases separated the two germline ends. Germline loops: CDR1 LGHNA, CDR2 YSLEER. CDR3 sequence reads: CASSRGTDHFKGYTF. CDR3 coding DNA: TGCGCCAGCAGCCGCGGGACGGACCATTTTAAAGGCTACACCTTC.

Many counts were recorded for this clonotype. CDR3 loop: CASTWTGNSPLHF. In DNA form, the CDR3 reads TGTGCCAGCACCTGGACAGGGAATTCACCCCTCCACTTT. This rearrangement joins TRBV6-6 to TRBJ1-6, with 8 positions matching TRBD1. CDR1 is MNHNY and CDR2 is SVGAGI in the germline V gene (reference sequence). V was clipped by 7 bases and J by 7 bases; unmatched bases: 3. The CDR3 has 13 amino acids.

This clonotype was counted many times. The J gene is TRBJ2-1, the V gene TRBV7-2, with D maybe TRBD2 (6 bases). The CDR3 is 14 residues long. The germline V and J ends were trimmed by 5 bases and 3 bases, with 11 bases remaining between them. Germline CDR1 is SGHTA and CDR2 is FQGNSA. The chain's CDR3 is CASSMDSGYNEQFF. CDR3 DNA sequence: TGTGCCAGCAGCATGGATAGCGGCTACAATGAGCAGTTCTTC.

This clonotype was recorded many times. The chain uses TRBV27 and TRBJ2-4; D is ambiguous. Germline values: CDR1 MNHEY, CDR2 SMNVEV (reference sequence). V was trimmed by 2 bases and J by 4 bases, leaving 9 bases between them. This CDR3 spans 14 amino acids. The CDR3 DNA sequence: TGTGCCAGCAGTTTAGCGCACCAAAAAAACATTCAGTACTTC. This translates into CASSLAHQKNIQYF.

At least ten counts were recorded for this clonotype. The V gene is TRBV6-5, the J gene TRBJ2-1; 9 bases match TRBD2. V gave up 0 bases and J gave up 9 bases; unmatched junction bases: 3. Germline loops: CDR1 MNHEY, CDR2 SVGAGI. The CDR3 spans 14 residues. Here the CDR3 DNA reads TGTGCCAGCAGTTACTCGCTAGCGGGAAGTGAGCAGTTCTTC. Encoded protein: CASSYSLAGSEQFF.

At least ten counts were recorded for this clonotype. The chain has TRBV20-1 and TRBJ2-1, with D unresolved. Looked up from germline, CDR1 is DFQATT and CDR2 is SNEGSKA (reference sequence). This CDR3 comprises 15 residues. The CDR3 region has the DNA TGCAGCGCAGACCCTCCGCTCGGTCTCTACAATGAGCAGTTCTTC. This codes for CSADPPLGLYNEQFF.

By share, this clonotype ranks as medium-sized. The rearrangement uses TRBV7-9 and TRBJ2-1; D might be TRBD2 (7 bases). V gave up 5 bases and J gave up 8 bases, with 19 bases separating them. This CDR3 region has 15 residues. Germline V gives CDR1 SEHNR, CDR2 FQNEAQ (reference sequence). CDR3 protein: CASSPTPGGRDEQFF. CDR3 DNA: TGTGCCAGCAGCCCCACTCCCGGGGGGCGAGATGAGCAGTTCTTC. Drawing the rest from reference TRBV7-9 and TRBJ2-1, the complete variable domain is DTGVSQNPRHKITKRGQNVTFRCDPISEHNRLYWYRQTLGQGPEFLTYFQNEAQLEKSRLLSDRFSAERPKGSFSTLEIQRTEQGDSAMYLCASSPTPGGRDEQFFGPGTRLTVL.

This clonotype occurred many times. The genes are TRBV7-9 and TRBJ1-1, with a tentative D call TRBD1 (5 bases). V lost 1 base to trimming and J lost 10 bases, with 16 bases between them. CDR3 length equals 14 residues. Germline-derived CDR1 and CDR2 are SEHNR and FQNEAQ (reference sequence). In DNA, the CDR3 is TGTGCCAGCAGCTTAGAACCCGGGGGTCCGGGAGCTTTCTTT. It codes for CASSLEPGGPGAFF.

This clonotype showed up many times. This chain links TRBV12-3 or TRBV12-4 with TRBJ2-2; D is uncertain. Trimming pared 5 bases from V and 2 bases from J, leaving 9 bases between. The CDR3 contains 14 residues. The CDR3 loop reads CASSTSSNTGELFF. In nucleotides, the CDR3 is TGTGCCAGCAGTACGTCATCCAACACCGGGGAGCTGTTTTTT.

This clonotype was seen at least ten times. This chain connects TRBV9 to TRBJ1-3; D is undetermined. Germline V gene data show CDR1 as SGDLS and CDR2 as YYNGEE. V was clipped by 4 bases and J by 0 bases, with 8 bases between them. CDR3 size: 14 residues. The CDR3 is CASSPDPSGNTIYF. CDR3 nucleotide sequence: TGTGCCAGCAGCCCCGACCCCTCTGGAAACACCATATATTTT.

This clonotype was detected ten times or more. V and J are TRBV20-1 and TRBJ2-7, with TRBD2 matching 7 bases. CDR1 is DFQATT, CDR2 SNEGSKA, per germline (reference sequence). V shed 6 bases and J 4 bases; nucleotides not matched to a gene: 9. This CDR3 spans 13 amino acids. The CDR3 region has the DNA TGCAGTGCCGCGGGGGACGCAAGTTACGAGCAGTACTTC. Its translation is CSAAGDASYEQYF.

This clonotype was recorded many times. CDR3 sequence reads: CATSRDVGYNEKLFF. CDR3 nucleotide sequence: TGTGCCACCAGCAGAGATGTAGGATATAATGAAAAACTGTTTTTT. The chain recombines TRBV15 with TRBJ1-4; the D is unclear. Trimming cost V 0 bases and J 4 bases, with 9 bases left between them. Germline V gene sequence: CDR1 LNHNV, CDR2 YYDKDF (reference sequence). This CDR3 has 15 amino acids.

This clonotype was seen ten or more times. The chain joins TRBV6-6 to TRBJ2-5; D remains ambiguous. The CDR3 loop spans 12 amino acids. CDR1 MNHNY and CDR2 SVGAGI come from the germline V gene (reference sequence). Trimming left V 9 bases short and J 5 bases short, with 13 bases between. The CDR3 is CASSSSIETQYF. CDR3 in DNA: TGTGCCAGTAGTAGCAGTATTGAGACCCAGTACTTC.

This clonotype was recorded at least ten times. The V and J genes are TRBV6-5 and TRBJ1-1, with 9 bases fitting TRBD1. Trimming removed 2 bases from V and 4 bases from J; junction bases left unmatched: 2. This CDR3 comprises 14 residues. Germline loops: CDR1 MNHEY, CDR2 SVGAGI. CDR3 residues: CASSYAGQGTEAFF. The CDR3, as DNA: TGTGCCAGCAGTTACGCGGGACAGGGCACTGAAGCTTTCTTT.

This clonotype was detected many times. This chain uses TRBV6-6 with TRBJ1-4, with D possibly matching TRBD1 (6 bases). CDR3 length: 13 amino acids. Trimming pared 7 bases from V and 3 bases from J, leaving 9 bases between. Germline V gene lookup returns CDR1 MNHNY and CDR2 SVGAGI (reference sequence). The CDR3 sequence: CASTWTANEKLFF. CDR3 nucleotide sequence: TGTGCCAGCACATGGACAGCTAATGAAAAACTGTTTTTT.

At least ten counts were recorded for this clonotype. This chain uses TRBV20-1 with TRBJ2-3; 7 nucleotides line up with TRBD2. The germline CDR1 and CDR2 sequences are DFQATT and SNEGSKA (reference sequence). The trim removed 5 bases at V and 5 bases at J, leaving 4 bases unmatched. The length of the CDR3 is 12 residues. CDR3 DNA: TGCAGTGCTGGGAGGGTAGGAGATACGCAGTATTTT. Encoded protein: CSAGRVGDTQYF.

This clonotype has ten or more counts. The gene calls are TRBV5-1 and TRBJ2-1; 9 nucleotides agree with TRBD2. Germline loops: CDR1 SGHRS, CDR2 YFSETQ. The CDR3 length is 15 residues. With 0 bases clipped from V and 4 bases from J, the junction kept 2 bases outside the gene matches. CDR3 bases: TGCGCCAGCAGCTTGGACAGCGGGAGGTACAATGAGCAGTTCTTC. Translation: CASSLDSGRYNEQFF.

This clonotype appeared many times. V is TRBV27 and J is TRBJ1-5; D is ambiguous. Trimming took 8 bases from V and 0 from J, leaving 5 bases between them. Germline V CDR1 and CDR2: MNHEY, SMNVEV (reference sequence). This CDR3 has 12 amino acids. The CDR3 here is CASRTSNQPQHF. The CDR3 DNA reads as TGTGCCAGCCGCACTAGCAATCAGCCCCAGCATTTT.

This clonotype showed up many times. The rearrangement uses TRBV15 and TRBJ2-7; TRBD1 is a possible D gene (5 bases). Per germline, CDR1 LNHNV and CDR2 YYDKDF (reference sequence). CDR3 length: 15 residues. The ends were cut back, 0 bases at V and 0 bases at J, with 9 bases in the middle. This CDR3 reads CATSRDRQGSYEQYF. DNA of the CDR3: TGTGCCACCAGCAGAGATCGTCAGGGCTCCTACGAGCAGTACTTC.

Ten or more counts support this clonotype. The rearrangement links TRBV27 to TRBJ2-2; D may be TRBD1 or TRBD2 (5 bases each). The V end lost 7 bases, the J end lost 1 base, and 13 bases lay between the germline ends. The CDR3 is 15 residues long. Germline V gene data show CDR1 as MNHEY and CDR2 as SMNVEV (reference sequence). CDR3 in amino acids: CASTSGTVNTGELFF. DNA for the CDR3: TGTGCCAGCACTTCTGGGACGGTGAACACCGGGGAGCTGTTTTTT.